These 22 T cell receptor beta chains originate from one sample sequenced in a study of control samples from healthy donors and cancer patients. This table comes from immunoSEQ multiplex PCR, and its TCRdb copy is limited to in-frame clones, with some not included. The top ten hold 2.6% of the sample, which has roughly 120,000 clones, over 85% seen once. Sequences were obtained from blood. All receptors derive from a man aged 25 to 40 in good health.

The J gene is TRBJ2-1, the V gene TRBV25-1; D is ambiguous. The CDR3 is 13 residues long. The V gene lost 5 bases and the J gene lost 9 bases, with 14 bases spanning the gap. Looked up from germline, CDR1 is MGHDK and CDR2 is SYGVNS. The CDR3 DNA sequence: TGTGCCAGCAGTTCGGAGCCTTTGAGTGAGCAGTTCTTC. It encodes CASSSEPLSEQFF.

This clone turned up a few times. The chain employs TRBV5-4 and TRBJ2-1, with D perhaps matching TRBD2 (5 bases). Trimming left V 0 bases short and J 9 bases short, with 10 bases between. CDR1 is SGHNT and CDR2 is YYREEE in the germline V gene (reference sequence). There are 13 residues in the CDR3. CDR3 protein: CASSLDGRGEQFF. For the CDR3, the DNA is TGTGCCAGCAGCTTGGATGGCCGGGGTGAGCAGTTCTTC.

The V call is TRBV18, the J call TRBJ2-3, with D perhaps assigned TRBD1 or TRBD2 (5 bases each). The CDR3 runs 14 residues. The germline CDR1 and CDR2 sequences are KGHSH and LQKENI. The V gene lost 0 bases and the J gene lost 6 bases, with 10 bases spanning the gap. CDR3: CASSPPIGDDTQYF. DNA for the CDR3: TGTGCCAGCTCACCACCAATAGGGGACGATACGCAGTATTTT.

V usage is TRBV3-1 (or the pseudogene TRBV3-2) and J usage is TRBJ2-4, with D maybe TRBD2 (5 bases). V was clipped by 1 base and J by 7 bases, with 5 bases between them. Germline lookup yields CDR1 LGHDT and CDR2 YNNKEL (reference sequence). The CDR3 covers 12 residues. The CDR3 DNA follows: TGTGCCAGCAGCCAAGGAGGGAACATTCAGTACTTC. As protein: CASSQGGNIQYF.

This chain joins TRBV27 and TRBJ2-7, with a tentative D call TRBD2 (7 bases). CDR3 length: 16 amino acids. From germline, CDR1 is MNHEY and CDR2 SMNVEV (reference sequence). V lost 5 bases and J 1 base, leaving 18 bases between the germline ends. The CDR3: CASSRGGALQSYEQYF. In DNA form, the CDR3 reads TGTGCCAGCAGTCGTGGGGGGGCCCTCCAATCCTACGAGCAGTACTTC.

V is TRBV25-1 and J is TRBJ1-4; the D is unclear. The CDR3 is 14 amino acids. Trimming shortened V by 4 bases and J by 7 bases, and 13 bases separated the two germline ends. Germline-derived CDR1 and CDR2 are MGHDK and SYGVNS. The CDR3 loop reads CASSGSGWGEKLFF. In DNA, the CDR3 is TGTGCCAGCAGTGGATCGGGGTGGGGTGAAAAACTGTTTTTT.

J is TRBJ1-5 and V is TRBV19, with TRBD1 matching 7 bases. V dropped 7 bases and J dropped 6; count of bases not matched to a gene: 6. This CDR3 has 13 residues. CDR1 LNHDA and CDR2 SQIVND come from the germline V gene (reference sequence). CDR3 loop: CASTLTGLQPQHF. In DNA form, the CDR3 reads TGTGCCAGTACGCTGACAGGGCTTCAGCCCCAGCATTTT.

The chain is built from TRBV5-5 and TRBJ1-1; no definite D call. Trimming took 4 bases from V and 0 from J, leaving 10 bases between them. The CDR3 spans 14 residues. The germline V gene encodes CDR1 SGHKS and CDR2 YYEKEE (reference sequence). The CDR3 loop reads CASSHPGMNTEAFF. In DNA form, the CDR3 reads TGTGCCAGCAGCCACCCAGGAATGAACACTGAAGCTTTCTTT. Together with reference TRBV5-5 and TRBJ1-1, the CDR3 gives the full variable domain: DAGVTQSPTHLIKTRGQQVTLRCSPISGHKSVSWYQQVLGQGPQFIFQYYEKEERGRGNFPDRFSARQFPNYSSELNVNALLLGDSALYLCASSHPGMNTEAFFGQGTRLTVV.

The chain links TRBV5-1 to TRBJ1-5; possibly TRBD1 for D (5 bases). V was trimmed by 0 bases and J by 5 bases, leaving 12 bases between them. The CDR3 has 15 residues. The germline CDR1 and CDR2 sequences are SGHRS and YFSETQ. CDR3 in amino acids: CASSLGGAGDQPQHF. The CDR3 region has the DNA TGCGCCAGCAGCTTGGGAGGGGCTGGGGATCAGCCCCAGCATTTT.

This clone was seen a single time. The chain joins TRBV30 to TRBJ2-1; the D gene is possibly TRBD2 (6 bases). CDR1 is GTSNPN, CDR2 SVGIG, per germline (reference sequence). V was pared by 1 base and J by 4 bases, with 20 bases between. The CDR3 spans 17 residues. The CDR3 nucleotides read TGTGCCTGGAGTGGGCTAGCGACAAGACCGACGTACAATGAGCAGTTCTTC. This translates into CAWSGLATRPTYNEQFF.

This chain joins TRBV5-1 and TRBJ1-1; TRBD1 agrees at 7 bases. Trimming cost V 2 bases and J 6 bases; bases outside gene matches: 10. CDR3 length: 15 amino acids. Germline values: CDR1 SGHRS, CDR2 YFSETQ. CDR3 sequence (DNA): TGCGCCAGCAGCTTTAATTTTGAAGACAGGGCTGAAGCTTTCTTT. It is translated as CASSFNFEDRAEAFF.

V and J are TRBV29-1 and TRBJ1-4; D remains unclear. This CDR3 is built from 13 residues. V lost 6 bases to trimming and J lost 4 bases, with 12 bases between them. Germline V gene sequence: CDR1 SQVTM, CDR2 ANQGSEA. The CDR3 region is CSVVTADNEKLFF. Here the CDR3 DNA reads TGCAGCGTCGTGACGGCGGATAATGAAAAACTGTTTTTT.

The CDR3 region has the DNA TGCAGTGGGGAGGTGAACACTGAAGCTTTCTTT. It specifies CSGEVNTEAFF. The chain has TRBV20-1 and TRBJ1-1; no definite D call. Germline CDR1 is DFQATT and CDR2 is SNEGSKA (reference sequence). This CDR3 contains 11 residues. Between the trimmed V and J ends, which lost 7 bases and 0 bases, there was a span of 6 bases.

The chain is built from TRBV15 and TRBJ2-2, with D maybe TRBD2 (6 bases). V was cut by 5 bases and J by 5 bases, with 15 bases left in between. Germline loops: CDR1 LNHNV, CDR2 YYDKDF (reference sequence). The CDR3 has 15 amino acids. The CDR3 protein is CATSARLGLTGELFF. The CDR3 region has the DNA TGTGCCACCAGCGCCCGACTAGGGTTGACCGGGGAGCTGTTTTTT.

The J gene is TRBJ1-3, the V gene TRBV11-2, with 7 bases aligning to TRBD1. V lost 4 bases, J lost 0 bases, and 9 bases stayed unmatched. Germline loops: CDR1 SGHAT, CDR2 FQNNGV. This CDR3 contains 17 residues. The DNA for the CDR3 is TGTGCCAGCAGCTATACCGGGACAGCACTCTCTGGAAACACCATATATTTT. Translated: CASSYTGTALSGNTIYF.

This rearrangement joins TRBV28 to TRBJ2-7; D unclear. The germline gives CDR1 MDHEN, CDR2 SYDVKM. Trimming shortened V by 5 bases and J by 0 bases, and 17 bases separated the two germline ends. The CDR3 covers 16 residues. This CDR3 is CASSLSAGLSSYEQYF. The CDR3 nucleotides are TGTGCCAGCAGTCTATCGGCAGGTTTAAGCTCCTACGAGCAGTACTTC.

The chain employs TRBV7-9 and TRBJ1-3; D gene ambiguous. This CDR3 contains 16 residues. Germline CDR1 SEHNR, CDR2 FQNEAQ (reference sequence). Trimming removed 0 bases from V and 1 base from J, with 10 bases in between. DNA of the CDR3: TGTGCCAGCAGCTTAGCACTAGACACGTCTGGAAACACCATATATTTT. This encodes CASSLALDTSGNTIYF.

For the CDR3, the DNA is TGTGCCAGCAGCTGGGAACAGGGTGGGAATTCACCCCTCCACTTT. Translation: CASSWEQGGNSPLHF. This chain links TRBV5-6 with TRBJ1-6; weak D call: TRBD1 (6 bases). The ends were cut back, 3 bases at V and 7 bases at J, with 14 bases in the middle. Germline assignment: CDR1 SGHDT and CDR2 YYEEEE. The CDR3 covers 15 residues. The full variable domain, its missing parts supplied by reference TRBV5-6 and TRBJ1-6, is DAGVTQSPTHLIKTRGQQVTLRCSPKSGHDTVSWYQQALGQGPQFIFQYYEEEERQRGNFPDRFSGHQFPNYSSELNVNALLLGDSALYLCASSWEQGGNSPLHFGNGTRLTVT.

The V call is TRBV6-5, the J call TRBJ1-1; D gene ambiguous. This CDR3 is 14 amino acids long. Germline V gene data show CDR1 as MNHEY and CDR2 as SVGAGI. V lost 4 bases, J lost 1 base, and 10 bases lay in between. Here the CDR3 reads CASSFDIWNTEAFF. For the CDR3, the DNA is TGTGCCAGCAGTTTCGACATTTGGAACACTGAAGCTTTCTTT.

This rearrangement joins TRBV15 to TRBJ2-3; 7 bases align to TRBD1. Germline V gene lookup returns CDR1 LNHNV and CDR2 YYDKDF (reference sequence). The CDR3 covers 15 residues. The V segment lost 1 base and the J segment 6 bases; nucleotides outside the gene matches: 7. CDR3 bases: TGTGCCACCAGCAGAGTGAAGACAGGGTGGGATACGCAGTATTTT. It translates to CATSRVKTGWDTQYF.

The chain couples TRBV6-5 to TRBJ1-2; D gene uncertain. The V and J ends lost 4 bases and 6 bases respectively, with 6 bases between them. Germline loops: CDR1 MNHEY, CDR2 SVGAGI. This CDR3 contains 11 residues. CDR3 sequence reads: CASSSQDGYTF. CDR3 bases: TGTGCCAGCAGTTCCCAGGATGGCTACACCTTC.

The chain is built from TRBV30 and TRBJ1-2; 7 bases fit TRBD1. CDR1 and CDR2 from the germline V gene are GTSNPN and SVGIG (reference sequence). The CDR3 sequence is 15 residues long. The junction had 12 bases not matched to a gene; V was cut back by 0 bases and J by 8 bases. The CDR3 region is CAWSVEEQGHLGYTF. CDR3 sequence (DNA): TGTGCCTGGAGTGTGGAGGAACAGGGGCACCTCGGCTACACCTTC.